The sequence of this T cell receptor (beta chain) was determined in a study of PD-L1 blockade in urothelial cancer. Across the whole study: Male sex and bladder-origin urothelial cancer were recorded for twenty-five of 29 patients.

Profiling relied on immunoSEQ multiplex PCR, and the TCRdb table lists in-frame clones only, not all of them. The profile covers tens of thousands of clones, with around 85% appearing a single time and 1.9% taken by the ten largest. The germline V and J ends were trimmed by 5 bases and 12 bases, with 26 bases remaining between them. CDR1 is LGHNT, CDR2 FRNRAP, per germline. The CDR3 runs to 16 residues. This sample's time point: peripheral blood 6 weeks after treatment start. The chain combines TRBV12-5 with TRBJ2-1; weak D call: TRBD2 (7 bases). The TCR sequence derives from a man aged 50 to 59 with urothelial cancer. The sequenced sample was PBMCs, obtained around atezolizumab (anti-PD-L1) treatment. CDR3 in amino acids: CASGAPLGGGPLGQFF. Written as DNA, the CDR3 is TGTGCTAGTGGTGCCCCCCTGGGCGGGGGCCCTTTGGGGCAGTTCTTC.